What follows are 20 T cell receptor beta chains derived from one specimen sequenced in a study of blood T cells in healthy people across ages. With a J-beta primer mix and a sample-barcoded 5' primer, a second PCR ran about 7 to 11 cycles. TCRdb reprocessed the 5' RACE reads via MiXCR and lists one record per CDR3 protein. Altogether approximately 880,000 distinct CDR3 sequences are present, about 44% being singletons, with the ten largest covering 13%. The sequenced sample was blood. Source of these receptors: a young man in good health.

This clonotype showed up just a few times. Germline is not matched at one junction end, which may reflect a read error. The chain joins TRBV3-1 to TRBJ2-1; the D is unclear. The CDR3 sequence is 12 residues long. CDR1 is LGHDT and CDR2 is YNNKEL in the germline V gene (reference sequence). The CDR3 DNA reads TGTGCCAGCAGTCCGAGATACAGTGAGCAGTTCTTC. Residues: CASSPRYSEQFF.

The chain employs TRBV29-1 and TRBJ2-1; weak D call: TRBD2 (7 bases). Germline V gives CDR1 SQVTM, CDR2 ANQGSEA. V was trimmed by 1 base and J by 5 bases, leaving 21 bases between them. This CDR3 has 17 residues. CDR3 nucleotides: TGCAGCGTTGAAGGGGGAACTAGCTCCGGGGGGCACAATGAGCAGTTCTTC. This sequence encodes CSVEGGTSSGGHNEQFF.

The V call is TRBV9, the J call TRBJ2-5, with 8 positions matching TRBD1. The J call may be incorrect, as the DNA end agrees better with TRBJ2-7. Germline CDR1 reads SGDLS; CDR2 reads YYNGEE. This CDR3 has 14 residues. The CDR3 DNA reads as TGTGCCAGCAGCACCCCGGGACAGGCCTACGAGCAGTACTTC. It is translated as CASSTPGQAYEQYF.

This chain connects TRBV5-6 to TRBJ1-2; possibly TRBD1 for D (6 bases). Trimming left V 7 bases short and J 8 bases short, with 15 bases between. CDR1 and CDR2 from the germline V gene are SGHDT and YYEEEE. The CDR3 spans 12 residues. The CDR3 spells CASQPGAGGYTF. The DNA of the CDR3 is TGTGCCAGCCAACCAGGGGCGGGAGGCTACACCTTC.

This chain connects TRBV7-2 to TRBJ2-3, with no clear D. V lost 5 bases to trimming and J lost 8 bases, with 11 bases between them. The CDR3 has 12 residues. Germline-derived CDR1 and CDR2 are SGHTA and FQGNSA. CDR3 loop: CASSPDTSTQYF. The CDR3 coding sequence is TGTGCCAGCAGCCCCGACACAAGTACGCAGTATTTT.

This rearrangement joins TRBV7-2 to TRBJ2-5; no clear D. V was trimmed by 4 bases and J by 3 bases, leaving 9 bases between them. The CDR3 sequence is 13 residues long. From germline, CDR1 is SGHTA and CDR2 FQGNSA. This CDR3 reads CASSSRPKETQYF. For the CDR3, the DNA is TGTGCCAGCAGCTCCAGACCTAAAGAGACCCAGTACTTC.

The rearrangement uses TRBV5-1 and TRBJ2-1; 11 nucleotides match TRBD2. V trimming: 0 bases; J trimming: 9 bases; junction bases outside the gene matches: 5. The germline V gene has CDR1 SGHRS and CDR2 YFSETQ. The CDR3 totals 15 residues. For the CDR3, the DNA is TGCGCCAGCAGCTTGGTTAGCGGGGGGGCAAGTGAGCAGTTCTTC. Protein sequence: CASSLVSGGASEQFF.

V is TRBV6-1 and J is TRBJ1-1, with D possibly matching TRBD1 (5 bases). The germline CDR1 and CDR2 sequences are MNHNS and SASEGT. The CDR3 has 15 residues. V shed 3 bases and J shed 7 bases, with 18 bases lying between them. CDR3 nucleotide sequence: TGTGCCAGCAGTGAGGGGACGTTCCGAACAAGTGAAGCTTTCTTT. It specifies CASSEGTFRTSEAFF.

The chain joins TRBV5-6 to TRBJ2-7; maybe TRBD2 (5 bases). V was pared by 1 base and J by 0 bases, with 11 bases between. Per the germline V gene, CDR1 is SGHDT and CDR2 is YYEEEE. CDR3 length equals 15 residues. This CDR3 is CASSLLGDLSYEQYF. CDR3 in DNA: TGTGCCAGCAGCTTGTTGGGAGACCTCTCCTACGAGCAGTACTTC.

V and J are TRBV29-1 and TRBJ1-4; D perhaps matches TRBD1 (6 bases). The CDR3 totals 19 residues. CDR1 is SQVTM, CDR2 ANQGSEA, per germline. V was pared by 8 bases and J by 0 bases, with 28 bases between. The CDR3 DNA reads TGCAGCTCACCTAAGAGAGGGGACAACCAAATTGCAACTAATGAAAAACTGTTTTTT. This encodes CSSPKRGDNQIATNEKLFF.

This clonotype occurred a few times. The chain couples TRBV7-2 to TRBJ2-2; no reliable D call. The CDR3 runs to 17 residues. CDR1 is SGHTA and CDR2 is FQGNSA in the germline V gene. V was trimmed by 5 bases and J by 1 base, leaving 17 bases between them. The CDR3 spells CASSLRVEQVNTGELFF. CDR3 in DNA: TGTGCCAGCAGCCTACGGGTCGAGCAGGTGAACACCGGGGAGCTGTTTTTT.

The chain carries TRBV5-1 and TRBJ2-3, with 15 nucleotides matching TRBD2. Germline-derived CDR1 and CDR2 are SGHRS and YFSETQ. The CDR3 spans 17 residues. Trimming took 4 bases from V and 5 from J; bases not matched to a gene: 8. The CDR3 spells CASSPGTSGGSLDTQYF. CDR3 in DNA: TGCGCCAGCAGCCCCGGGACTAGCGGGGGGTCCTTAGATACGCAGTATTTT. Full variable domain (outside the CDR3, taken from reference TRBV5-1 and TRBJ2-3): KAGVTQTPRYLIKTRGQQVTLSCSPISGHRSVSWYQQTPGQGLQFLFEYFSETQRNKGNFPGRFSGRQFSNSRSEMNVSTLELGDSALYLCASSPGTSGGSLDTQYFGPGTRLTVL.

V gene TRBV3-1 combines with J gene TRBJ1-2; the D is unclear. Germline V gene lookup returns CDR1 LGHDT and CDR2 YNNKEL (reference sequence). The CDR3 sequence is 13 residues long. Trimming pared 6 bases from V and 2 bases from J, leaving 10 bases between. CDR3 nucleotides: TGTGCCAGCAGTCGCGAGTACAACTATGGCTACACCTTC. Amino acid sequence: CASSREYNYGYTF.

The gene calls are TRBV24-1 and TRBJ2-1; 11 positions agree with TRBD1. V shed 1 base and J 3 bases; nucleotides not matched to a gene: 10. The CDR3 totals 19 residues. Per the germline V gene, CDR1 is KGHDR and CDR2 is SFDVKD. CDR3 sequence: CATSDFGTGGASYYNEQFF. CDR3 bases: TGTGCCACCAGTGATTTTGGGACAGGGGGTGCCAGCTACTACAATGAGCAGTTCTTC.

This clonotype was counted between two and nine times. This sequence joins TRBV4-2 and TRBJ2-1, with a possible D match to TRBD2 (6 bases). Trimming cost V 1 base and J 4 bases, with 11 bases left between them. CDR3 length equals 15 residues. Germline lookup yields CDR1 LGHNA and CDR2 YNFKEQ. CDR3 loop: CASSQVAGLYNEQFF. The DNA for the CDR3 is TGTGCCAGCAGCCAAGTTGCGGGGTTATACAATGAGCAGTTCTTC.

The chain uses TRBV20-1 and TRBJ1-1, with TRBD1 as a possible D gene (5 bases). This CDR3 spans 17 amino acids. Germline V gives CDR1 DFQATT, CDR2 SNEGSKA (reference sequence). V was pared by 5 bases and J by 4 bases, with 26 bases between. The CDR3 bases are TGCAGTGCTTATAACGGACCTTTACGGAGCGGGGGCACTGAAGCTTTCTTT. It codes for CSAYNGPLRSGGTEAFF.

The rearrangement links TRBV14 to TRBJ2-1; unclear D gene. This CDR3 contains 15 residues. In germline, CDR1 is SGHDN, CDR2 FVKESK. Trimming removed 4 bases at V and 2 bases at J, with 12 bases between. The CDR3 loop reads CASSPVRLPYNEQFF. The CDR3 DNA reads TGTGCCAGCAGCCCGGTTCGGCTCCCCTACAATGAGCAGTTCTTC.

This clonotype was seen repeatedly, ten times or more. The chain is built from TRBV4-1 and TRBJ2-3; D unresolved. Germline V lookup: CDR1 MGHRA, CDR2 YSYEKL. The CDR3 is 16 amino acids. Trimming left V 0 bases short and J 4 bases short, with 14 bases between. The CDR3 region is CASSQERGVGSDTQYF. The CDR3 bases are TGCGCCAGCAGCCAAGAAAGAGGCGTAGGGTCAGATACGCAGTATTTT.

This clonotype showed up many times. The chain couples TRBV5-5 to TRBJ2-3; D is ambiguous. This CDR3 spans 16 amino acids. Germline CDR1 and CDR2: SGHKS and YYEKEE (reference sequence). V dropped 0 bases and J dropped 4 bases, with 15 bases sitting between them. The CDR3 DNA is TGTGCCAGCAGCTTGGAACGTCCTAGTTGGCCAGATACGCAGTATTTT. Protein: CASSLERPSWPDTQYF. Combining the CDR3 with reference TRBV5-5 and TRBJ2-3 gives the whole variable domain DAGVTQSPTHLIKTRGQQVTLRCSPISGHKSVSWYQQVLGQGPQFIFQYYEKEERGRGNFPDRFSARQFPNYSSELNVNALLLGDSALYLCASSLERPSWPDTQYFGPGTRLTVL.

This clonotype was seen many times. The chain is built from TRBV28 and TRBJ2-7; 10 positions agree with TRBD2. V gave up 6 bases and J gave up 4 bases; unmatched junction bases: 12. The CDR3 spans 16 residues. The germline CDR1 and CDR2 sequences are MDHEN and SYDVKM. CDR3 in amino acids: CASRGSGGPNIYEQYF. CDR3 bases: TGTGCCAGCAGGGGTAGCGGGGGGCCCAACATTTACGAGCAGTACTTC.